The clone carrying this T cell receptor beta chain was seen many times. The data are from a study of regulatory T cells in long-lasting Graves disease. Both iRepertoire HTBI primers and Arm-PCR of CDR3 regions were used to build the TCR beta libraries. MiXCR, applied by TCRdb to the multiplex PCR reads, yields one record per CDR3 protein. Of approximately 540,000 distinct CDR3 sequences listed, about 12% were seen once; the top ten hold approximately 9.6%. Time point denoted: newly diagnosed GD, antithyroid drugs for less than 3 months. The TCR library was made from RNA that had been extracted from PBMCs in TRIzol. The sample also formed part of further work on T cells in Graves' hyperthyroidism and ophthalmopathy.

Sequencing was performed on peripheral blood mononuclear cells (PBMCs), taken at new diagnosis, from a patient treated with antithyroid drugs. This sequence originates from a young woman with Graves disease.

The CDR3 bases are TGCAGCGTTGTTTGGGACAGCTACGAGCAGTACTTC. Encoded protein: CSVVWDSYEQYF. V and J are TRBV29-1 and TRBJ2-7; TRBD1 aligns across 7 bases. The germline V gene encodes CDR1 SQVTM and CDR2 ANQGSEA. Trimming took 4 bases from V and 3 from J; bases not matched to a gene: 3. The CDR3 is made up of 12 amino acids.